This entry features one TCR beta chain sequence. The authors' processing: Amplification of reference gene primers provided the estimated nucleated cell counts. This table comes from immunoSEQ multiplex PCR, and its TCRdb copy is limited to in-frame clones, with some not included. D and trimming come from the DNA, and the V and J calls and clone size come from that table. The sample carries a few hundred thousand clones, approximately 85% recorded once. Cohorts were assigned according to the clinical history that participants reported. This specimen comes from a study of blood T cell repertoires in COVID-19. V lost 5 bases to trimming and J lost 3 bases; unmatched junction nucleotides: 10. Germline assignment: CDR1 SGHTA and CDR2 FQGNSA. CDR3 size: 15 residues.

V usage is TRBV7-2 and J usage is TRBJ2-7; 7 bases are shared with TRBD1. Sequencing was carried out using PBMCs or T cells enriched from blood (not recorded which). This receptor was obtained from a woman between 45 and 65 years old who had recovered from COVID-19. CDR3 nucleotides: TGTGCCAGCAGCCTTCGTACCGGACAGGTCTACGAGCAGTACTTC. This encodes CASSLRTGQVYEQYF.